These T cell receptor beta chains were read from a single sample in a study of blood T cell repertoires in COVID-19. Sequencing used immunoSEQ multiplex PCR; TCRdb keeps in-frame clones, though not all of them. The sample consists of a few hundred thousand clones, approximately 90% of them appearing once. Sequenced material: peripheral blood. The receptors stem from a woman aged 25 to 39 who had recovered from COVID-19. Each CDR3 is given with its conserved first and last residue. D genes are given only for firm matches. Rows may omit the clone size; those that give it use once, few, many or a size class.

abundance	d_gene	v_gene	j_gene	CDR3aa	CDR3nt
.	TRBD1	TRBV3-1/TRBV3-2	TRBJ2-7	CASSRGRTGAAYEQYF	TGTGCCAGCAGCCGCGGCAGGACAGGCGCAGCCTACGAGCAGTACTTC
.	TRBD1	TRBV28	TRBJ1-2	CASTVQGALGYTF	TGTGCCAGCACTGTACAGGGGGCGCTTGGCTACACCTTC
.	TRBD1	TRBV19	TRBJ1-1	CASSIGTGWTEAFF	TGTGCCAGTAGTATCGGGACAGGGTGGACTGAAGCTTTCTTT
.	TRBD1	TRBV18	TRBJ2-5	CASSPRTGPETQYF	TGTGCCAGCTCTCCGAGGACAGGGCCAGAGACCCAGTACTTC
.	TRBD1	TRBV7-9	TRBJ1-3	CASSLGDRASGNTIYF	TGTGCCAGCAGCTTAGGGGACAGGGCCTCTGGAAACACCATATATTTT
.	TRBD1	TRBV5-6	TRBJ1-5	CASSLRRTGGRGGNQPQHF	TGTGCCAGCAGCTTGCGTAGGACAGGGGGCCGAGGAGGCAATCAGCCCCAGCATTTT
.	.	TRBV2	TRBJ1-5	CASSDISNQPQHF	TGTGCCAGCAGTGACATTAGCAATCAGCCCCAGCATTTT
.	TRBD1	TRBV18	TRBJ1-2	CASSPPTGGHGYTF	TGTGCCAGCTCACCACCAACAGGGGGCCATGGCTACACCTTC
.	.	TRBV3-1/TRBV3-2	TRBJ2-1	CASSHGRNEQFF	TGTGCCAGCAGCCACGGGAGAAATGAGCAGTTCTTC
.	.	TRBV9	TRBJ1-4	CASSAGGKEKLFF	TGTGCCAGCAGCGCTGGGGGGAAAGAAAAACTGTTTTTT
.	TRBD2	TRBV5-1	TRBJ2-7	CASSLDTSGELYEQYF	TGCGCCAGCAGCTTGGATACTAGCGGGGAGCTCTACGAGCAGTACTTC
.	.	TRBV2	TRBJ2-2	CASSAVNTGELFF	TGTGCCAGCAGTGCAGTTAACACCGGGGAGCTGTTTTTT
once	TRBD1	TRBV5-1	TRBJ1-6	CASSLFQIGQGILTLHF	TGCGCCAGCAGCTTGTTTCAAATTGGACAGGGAATTTTAACCCTCCACTTT
.	.	TRBV6-1	TRBJ1-2	CASSEGLHYGYTF	TGTGCCAGCAGTGAGGGACTGCACTATGGCTACACCTTC
.	.	TRBV2	TRBJ2-2	CASSEGLTGLGGTGELFF	TGTGCCAGCAGTGAGGGCCTTACGGGGCTAGGGGGCACCGGGGAGCTGTTTTTT
.	TRBD2	TRBV4-3	TRBJ2-5	CASSQSGGQETQYF	TGCGCCAGCAGCCAATCGGGGGGGCAAGAGACCCAGTACTTC
.	.	TRBV12-3/TRBV12-4	TRBJ2-1	CASHVGGEQFF	TGTGCCAGCCATGTAGGGGGTGAGCAGTTCTTC
.	TRBD1	TRBV5-1	TRBJ2-1	CASSLMRGTGGVDEQFF	TGCGCCAGCAGCTTGATGCGAGGGACAGGGGGTGTCGATGAGCAGTTCTTC
.	TRBD1	TRBV19	TRBJ1-1	CASTRTGGVTEAFF	TGTGCCAGTACTCGGACAGGGGGGGTCACTGAAGCTTTCTTT
once	.	TRBV29-1	TRBJ1-4	CSVVSGGNEKLFF	TGCAGCGTTGTGAGCGGGGGAAATGAAAAACTGTTTTTT
once	TRBD2	TRBV27	TRBJ2-7	CASSPTPYGGAYEQYF	TGTGCCAGCAGTCCTACCCCCTACGGGGGGGCCTACGAGCAGTACTTC
.	TRBD2	TRBV5-6	TRBJ2-5	CASRPGGEEETQYF	TGTGCCAGCAGGCCGGGGGGAGAGGAAGAGACCCAGTACTTC
few	.	TRBV18	TRBJ1-3	CASSPSRGPGNTIYF	TGTGCCAGCTCACCATCGCGGGGACCTGGAAACACCATATATTTT
.	TRBD1	TRBV11-2	TRBJ2-1	CASSWTRGPGNEQFF	TGTGCCAGCAGCTGGACGAGGGGGCCGGGGAATGAGCAGTTCTTC
.	.	TRBV19	TRBJ1-2	CASSNQEGYGYTF	TGTGCCAGTAGTAACCAGGAAGGCTATGGCTACACCTTC
.	.	TRBV19	TRBJ1-2	CASSIGDTRRWGYTF	TGTGCCAGTAGTATTGGGGACACCCGGCGCTGGGGCTACACCTTC
once	TRBD1	TRBV3-1/TRBV3-2	TRBJ1-5	CASSARDRSSPQHF	TGTGCCAGCAGCGCCCGGGACAGATCTTCGCCCCAGCATTTT
.	TRBD1	TRBV4-2	TRBJ1-5	CASSQDWDRVRPQHF	TGTGCCAGCAGCCAAGATTGGGACAGGGTTCGGCCCCAGCATTTT
.	TRBD1	TRBV29-1	TRBJ1-2	CSAQQGNYGYTF	TGCAGCGCACAACAGGGGAACTATGGCTACACCTTC
few	TRBD2	TRBV7-2	TRBJ2-5	CASSRGTSRLETQYF	TGTGCCAGCAGCCGCGGGACTAGTCGGTTAGAGACCCAGTACTTC
once	TRBD1	TRBV9	TRBJ1-1	CASSVVAQGSTEAFF	TGTGCCAGCAGCGTAGTAGCACAGGGGAGCACTGAAGCTTTCTTT
.	TRBD1	TRBV18	TRBJ1-1	CASSPLGTGGWTEAFF	TGTGCCAGCTCACCACTTGGTACAGGGGGCTGGACTGAAGCTTTCTTT
.	.	TRBV7-8	TRBJ2-3	CASNPSGLRTDTQYF	TGTGCCAGCAACCCCAGCGGTCTTCGCACAGATACGCAGTATTTT
.	.	TRBV19	TRBJ2-3	CASSWDRLGTDTQYF	TGTGCCAGTAGTTGGGACAGACTAGGCACAGATACGCAGTATTTT
.	.	TRBV6-1	TRBJ1-5	CASSEGPRGNQPQHF	TGTGCCAGCAGTGAAGGCCCGAGGGGCAATCAGCCCCAGCATTTT
.	TRBD1	TRBV19	TRBJ1-2	CASSIPPGTGAVYGYTF	TGTGCCAGTAGTATACCCCCCGGGACAGGGGCCGTCTATGGCTACACCTTC
.	.	TRBV4-1	TRBJ1-3	CASSQDEGTATGNTIYF	TGCGCCAGCAGCCAAGATGAGGGAACAGCCACTGGAAACACCATATATTTT
few	.	TRBV7-8	TRBJ2-2	CASSLTGTLYTGELFF	TGTGCCAGCAGCTTAACCGGGACACTATACACCGGGGAGCTGTTTTTT
.	TRBD1	TRBV19	TRBJ1-6	CASSLSGTGLNSPLHF	TGTGCCAGTAGCCTGTCGGGGACAGGGTTAAATTCACCCCTCCACTTT
.	.	TRBV5-6	TRBJ1-2	CASSFRRSNYGYTF	TGTGCCAGCAGCTTCAGGCGAAGTAACTATGGCTACACCTTC
once	.	TRBV7-3	TRBJ2-7	CASSIGGRSYEQYF	TGTGCCAGCAGCATAGGGGGACGCTCCTACGAGCAGTACTTC
.	TRBD1	TRBV7-8	TRBJ2-7	CASSWGTGYEQYF	TGTGCCAGCAGCTGGGGGACAGGCTACGAGCAGTACTTC
once	TRBD2	TRBV5-4	TRBJ2-1	CASRELAGVYNEQFF	TGTGCCAGCAGAGAACTAGCGGGGGTTTACAATGAGCAGTTCTTC
.	.	TRBV5-4	TRBJ1-1	CASSEQGLDTEAFF	TGTGCCAGCAGCGAACAGGGATTAGACACTGAAGCTTTCTTT
.	TRBD1	TRBV2	TRBJ1-4	CASNRQGRNEKLFF	TGTGCCAGTAATAGACAGGGACGGAATGAAAAACTGTTTTTT
.	.	TRBV4-3	TRBJ1-5	CASSQDSGNQPQHF	TGCGCCAGCAGCCAAGATTCGGGCAATCAGCCCCAGCATTTT
.	.	TRBV27	TRBJ1-5	CASSTGGQPQHF	TGTGCCAGCTCCACTGGGGGGCAGCCCCAGCATTTT
.	.	TRBV7-9	TRBJ2-4	CASVPPLRMGNIQYF	TGTGCCAGCGTCCCTCCCCTCAGGATGGGAAACATTCAGTACTTC
.	TRBD1	TRBV28	TRBJ2-5	CASSPDRGETQYF	TGTGCCAGCAGTCCTGACAGGGGTGAGACCCAGTACTTC
.	.	TRBV5-1	TRBJ1-3	CASSPDTYSGNTIYF	TGCGCCAGCAGCCCAGACACATACTCTGGAAACACCATATATTTT
.	.	TRBV6-1	TRBJ1-2	CASSELAIRTANYGYTF	TGTGCCAGCAGTGAACTTGCTATCCGGACAGCTAACTATGGCTACACCTTC
.	TRBD1	TRBV5-4	TRBJ1-1	CASSRLDRGTEAFF	TGTGCCAGCAGCCGCCTGGACAGGGGCACTGAAGCTTTCTTT
.	.	TRBV6-2/TRBV6-3	TRBJ1-5	CASSGGGFGQPQHF	TGTGCCAGCAGTGGCGGGGGGTTCGGTCAGCCCCAGCATTTT
.	TRBD1	TRBV5-1	TRBJ1-1	CASSFGTGSTEAFF	TGCGCCAGCAGCTTCGGGACAGGTAGCACTGAAGCTTTCTTT
.	.	TRBV13	TRBJ1-1	CASSLYSDTEAFF	TGTGCCAGCAGCTTATACTCGGACACTGAAGCTTTCTTT
.	.	TRBV27	TRBJ2-7	CASSLLGDSLYPYEQYF	TGTGCCAGCAGTTTATTGGGCGACAGCTTATACCCCTACGAGCAGTACTTC
.	TRBD2	TRBV7-8	TRBJ2-2	CASSKKRLAGGPNTGELFF	TGTGCCAGCAGCAAGAAACGCCTAGCGGGGGGCCCTAACACCGGGGAGCTGTTTTTT
.	TRBD1	TRBV7-8	TRBJ2-2	CASSYPGQGSYGELFF	TGTGCCAGCAGCTACCCGGGACAGGGGTCGTACGGGGAGCTGTTTTTT
.	.	TRBV6-1	TRBJ1-4	CASSDRAGSEKLFF	TGTGCCAGCAGTGATCGGGCGGGTAGTGAAAAACTGTTTTTT